A single sample gave rise to the 15 T cell receptor beta chains below, sequenced in a study of cytomegalovirus exposure and HLA in healthy donors. The method was immunoSEQ multiplex PCR; TCRdb's version includes in-frame clones alone and lacks a portion of them. This repertoire shows fewer than 400,000 clones, roughly 90% found once; its top ten account for about 0.8%. The sample was PBMCs. The receptors stem from a woman between 18 and 29 years old in good health and CMV-seronegative.

The chain joins TRBV9 to TRBJ2-3, with D possibly TRBD2 on 6 matching bases. Per germline, CDR1 SGDLS and CDR2 YYNGEE. V was pared by 4 bases and J by 2 bases, with 14 bases between. The CDR3 has 15 amino acids. The CDR3, as DNA: TGTGCCAGCAGCTCCGTGGCGGACTACACAGATACGCAGTATTTT. Its protein product is CASSSVADYTDTQYF.

The J gene is TRBJ1-1, the V gene TRBV5-5; TRBD1 aligns across 7 bases. Germline CDR1 and CDR2: SGHKS and YYEKEE (reference sequence). J gave up 0 bases and V 2 bases, and 4 bases lay outside the gene matches. CDR3 length: 15 residues. The DNA of the CDR3 is TGTGCCAGCAGCTTCGGGACAGCTTTGAACACTGAAGCTTTCTTT. Protein: CASSFGTALNTEAFF.

V gene TRBV28 combines with J gene TRBJ2-7, with TRBD2 identical over 10 bases. The CDR3 length is 16 residues. V lost 5 bases to trimming and J lost 4 bases; unmatched junction nucleotides: 11. Germline V gene sequence: CDR1 MDHEN, CDR2 SYDVKM. The CDR3 spells CASSPGTSEMIYEQYF. The CDR3 nucleotides are TGTGCCAGCAGTCCCGGGACTAGCGAGATGATTTACGAGCAGTACTTC.

This chain uses TRBV28 with TRBJ2-7, with 7 nucleotides matching TRBD1. CDR1 and CDR2 from the germline V gene are MDHEN and SYDVKM. This CDR3 is built from 14 residues. V gave up 8 bases and J gave up 2 bases; unmatched junction bases: 9. CDR3 sequence (DNA): TGTGCCAGCGCTACCGGGACAGCAACCTACGAGCAGTACTTC. Encoded protein: CASATGTATYEQYF.

J is TRBJ2-2 and V is TRBV27; 9 nucleotides match TRBD1. V lost 0 bases to trimming and J lost 5 bases; unmatched junction nucleotides: 4. The CDR3 has 16 residues. The germline V gene encodes CDR1 MNHEY and CDR2 SMNVEV (reference sequence). CDR3 loop: CASSLSGQGRTGELFF. CDR3 in DNA: TGTGCCAGCAGTTTATCCGGACAGGGGAGAACCGGGGAGCTGTTTTTT.

This clone occurred a few times. V and J are TRBV25-1 and TRBJ2-2, with D possibly TRBD1 on 6 matching bases. Germline-derived CDR1 and CDR2 are MGHDK and SYGVNS. V lost 8 bases to trimming and J lost 1 base, with 8 bases between them. CDR3 length equals 13 residues. CDR3 amino acids: CASLRGNTGELFF. For the CDR3, the DNA is TGTGCCAGCCTCAGGGGGAACACCGGGGAGCTGTTTTTT.

V and J are TRBV6-1 and TRBJ2-5, with 8 positions matching TRBD1. The junction had 4 bases not matched to a gene; V was cut back by 10 bases and J by 3 bases. The CDR3 is made up of 12 amino acids. Per germline, CDR1 MNHNS and CDR2 SASEGT. Written as DNA, the CDR3 is TGTGCCATCAGGACAGGGAAAGAGACCCAGTACTTC. It encodes CAIRTGKETQYF.

The chain has TRBV7-9 and TRBJ1-4; D is ambiguous. Germline lookup yields CDR1 SEHNR and CDR2 FQNEAQ (reference sequence). The V end lost 5 bases, the J end lost 5 bases, and 18 bases lay between the germline ends. The CDR3 has 16 residues. The CDR3: CASSRANSGANEKLFF. DNA for the CDR3: TGTGCCAGCAGCCGAGCAAACAGTGGCGCAAATGAAAAACTGTTTTTT.

The chain uses TRBV7-8 and TRBJ2-7; 10 bases fit TRBD2. CDR1 is SGHVS, CDR2 FQNEAQ, per germline. The ends lost 8 bases at V and 4 bases at J; junction bases unmatched: 11. The CDR3 loop spans 15 amino acids. The CDR3, as DNA: TGTGCCAGCCGCAAAGAACTAGCGGGATGGTACGAGCAGTACTTC. Its translation is CASRKELAGWYEQYF. The variable domain in full, completed from reference TRBV7-8 and TRBJ2-7, reads GAGVSQSPRYKVAKRGQDVALRCDPISGHVSLFWYQQALGQGPEFLTYFQNEAQLDKSGLPSDRFFAERPEGSVSTLKIQRTQQEDSAVYLCASRKELAGWYEQYFGPGTRLTVT.

The rearrangement joins TRBV7-3 to TRBJ2-1; D may be TRBD2 (7 bases). The CDR3 consists of 14 residues. Looked up from germline, CDR1 is SGHTA and CDR2 is FQGTGA. With 6 bases removed from V and 8 bases from J, the gap between germline ends came to 17 bases. As DNA, the CDR3 is TGTGCCAGCAGTCCCGGACTAGGGGGGGATGAGCAGTTCTTC. It codes for CASSPGLGGDEQFF.

The chain has TRBV7-2 and TRBJ2-7, with 7 bases that match TRBD1. The ends lost 2 bases at V and 3 bases at J; junction bases unmatched: 4. This CDR3 has 14 amino acids. Germline V CDR1 and CDR2: SGHTA, FQGNSA. The CDR3 is CASSLRTGFYEQYF. CDR3 DNA sequence: TGTGCCAGCAGCTTAAGGACAGGTTTCTACGAGCAGTACTTC.

The chain uses TRBV29-1 and TRBJ2-1; TRBD1 matches at 7 bases. With V trimmed by 6 bases and J by 4 bases, 3 bases remained unmatched. CDR3 size: 12 residues. The germline V gene encodes CDR1 SQVTM and CDR2 ANQGSEA. The CDR3 DNA is TGCAGCGTCAGGACAGGATACAATGAGCAGTTCTTC. This translates into CSVRTGYNEQFF.

This rearrangement joins TRBV7-2 to TRBJ1-2; 7 bases are shared with TRBD1. CDR3 length equals 16 residues. Germline CDR1 and CDR2: SGHTA and FQGNSA. V was pared by 3 bases and J by 3 bases, with 10 bases of the junction left unmatched. The CDR3: CASSLGGQPEYYGYTF. For the CDR3, the DNA is TGTGCCAGCAGCTTGGGGGGACAGCCGGAGTACTATGGCTACACCTTC.

This chain uses TRBV10-3 with TRBJ2-1, with TRBD2 matching over 15 bases. CDR1 is ENHRY and CDR2 is SYGVKD in the germline V gene. The length of the CDR3 is 18 residues. J lost 2 bases, V lost 5 bases, and 7 bases had no gene match. In nucleotides, the CDR3 is TGTGCCATCAGTCAGGGACTAGCGGGAGGTTATACCTACAATGAGCAGTTCTTC. Protein: CAISQGLAGGYTYNEQFF.

The chain couples TRBV5-4 to TRBJ1-4, with 7 positions matching TRBD1. The CDR3 consists of 16 residues. After removal of 1 base from V and 1 base from J, the junction contained 4 bases not matched to a gene. Looked up from germline, CDR1 is SGHNT and CDR2 is YYREEE (reference sequence). CDR3 sequence (DNA): TGTGCCAGCAGCTTGACAGGGGAGTTAACTAATGAAAAACTGTTTTTT. This translates into CASSLTGELTNEKLFF.